The next 29 T cell receptor beta chains were all read from a single sample in a study of technical replicates of blood from several donors. TCRdb's copy holds only in-frame clones and misses some; the assay was immunoSEQ multiplex PCR. The profile shows roughly 68,000 clones, 80% to 95% of them singletons. Material: PBMCs. Receptor source: a human donor in good health. Some clones in this sample may be carry-over from other donors' samples.

J is TRBJ1-5 and V is TRBV18; tentative D call: TRBD1 (5 bases). V gave up 4 bases and J gave up 2 bases, with 12 bases separating them. This CDR3 contains 15 residues. Germline lookup yields CDR1 KGHSH and CDR2 LQKENI. The chain's CDR3 is CASSHEGAGNQPQHF. The CDR3 region has the DNA TGTGCCAGCTCACACGAAGGGGCGGGCAATCAGCCCCAGCATTTT.

This chain joins TRBV19 and TRBJ1-1; the match to TRBD1 covers 8 bases. J gave up 6 bases and V 5 bases, and 11 bases lay outside the gene matches. The CDR3 is made up of 15 amino acids. CDR1 is LNHDA, CDR2 SQIVND, per germline (reference sequence). The CDR3 here is CASSLRAGTGPEAFF. In nucleotides, the CDR3 is TGTGCCAGTAGTTTAAGGGCCGGGACAGGTCCTGAAGCTTTCTTT. Full variable domain (rest looked up from reference TRBV19 and TRBJ1-1): DGGITQSPKYLFRKEGQNVTLSCEQNLNHDAMYWYRQDPGQGLRLIYYSQIVNDFQKGDIAEGYSVSREKKESFPLTVTSAQKNPTAFYLCASSLRAGTGPEAFFGQGTRLTVV.

The sample holds one count of this clone. V and J are TRBV4-3 and TRBJ1-2, with D perhaps TRBD1 (5 bases). Germline loops: CDR1 LGHNA, CDR2 YSLEER. The CDR3 runs to 16 residues. V lost 2 bases and J lost 6, with 19 bases in between. The CDR3 protein is CASSQLADRDGDGYTF. Written as DNA, the CDR3 is TGCGCCAGCAGCCAATTGGCTGACAGAGATGGGGATGGCTACACCTTC.

This CDR3 is CAWKDRNEQFF. CDR3 DNA sequence: TGTGCCTGGAAGGACAGGAACGAGCAGTTCTTC. V and J are TRBV30 and TRBJ2-1; TRBD1 matches 7 bases. CDR3 length equals 11 residues. The germline V gene has CDR1 GTSNPN and CDR2 SVGIG (reference sequence). The trim removed 4 bases at V and 10 bases at J, leaving 4 bases unmatched.

The chain joins TRBV4-3 to TRBJ1-1; D is unclear. The CDR3 covers 14 residues. Germline CDR1 LGHNA, CDR2 YSLEER. Trimming removed 1 base from V and 6 bases from J, with 12 bases in between. The CDR3 spells CASSQGSGSAEAFF. CDR3 DNA: TGCGCCAGCAGCCAAGGGTCAGGATCGGCTGAAGCTTTCTTT.

This chain links TRBV6-5 with TRBJ1-6, with 7 positions matching TRBD1. The CDR3 contains 16 residues. Germline CDR1 and CDR2: MNHEY and SVGAGI. V dropped 0 bases and J dropped 8; count of bases not matched to a gene: 7. The CDR3 spells CASSYSLRGLDSPLHF. Written as DNA, the CDR3 is TGTGCCAGCAGTTACTCGTTAAGGGGGCTGGATTCACCCCTCCACTTT.

CDR3 loop: CASSLTGRPEETQYF. DNA of the CDR3: TGTGCCAGCAGCTTAACGGGGAGGCCGGAGGAGACCCAGTACTTC. The genes are TRBV7-2 and TRBJ2-5; TRBD2 is a possible D gene (6 bases). Trimming removed 2 bases at V and 5 bases at J, with 15 bases between. CDR3 size: 15 residues. The germline V gene has CDR1 SGHTA and CDR2 FQGNSA.

V and J are TRBV6-5 and TRBJ1-2, with a weak D call TRBD1 (5 bases). The V end was cut by 2 bases, the J end by 8 bases, with 15 bases between. This CDR3 region has 14 residues. Per germline, CDR1 MNHEY and CDR2 SVGAGI. DNA of the CDR3: TGTGCCAGCAGTTACGGAGCCCAGGGTGGCGGCTACACCTTC. Encoded protein: CASSYGAQGGGYTF.

The chain joins TRBV7-8 to TRBJ2-1; maybe TRBD1 (6 bases). The CDR3 length is 16 residues. The V and J ends lost 6 bases and 0 bases respectively, with 15 bases between them. Per the germline V gene, CDR1 is SGHVS and CDR2 is FQNEAQ. The CDR3 loop reads CASRPNGGFSYNEQFF. In DNA, the CDR3 is TGTGCCAGCAGACCCAATGGGGGCTTCTCCTACAATGAGCAGTTCTTC.

The V and J genes are TRBV10-1 and TRBJ2-1, with a weak D call TRBD1 (5 bases). V lost 3 bases and J lost 9, with 15 bases in between. CDR1 is WNHNN, CDR2 SYGVQD, per germline (reference sequence). CDR3 size: 14 residues. In DNA form, the CDR3 reads TGCGCCAGCAGTGAAGGCAGGGCCTTGAGTGAGCAGTTCTTC. As protein: CASSEGRALSEQFF.

The chain recombines TRBV7-8 with TRBJ1-4; 7 positions match TRBD1. The germline gives CDR1 SGHVS, CDR2 FQNEAQ. The CDR3 is made up of 15 amino acids. The junction had 5 bases not matched to a gene; V was cut back by 5 bases and J by 2 bases. CDR3 amino acids: CASSPLGGTNEKLFF. Written as DNA, the CDR3 is TGTGCCAGCAGCCCACTAGGGGGCACTAATGAAAAACTGTTTTTT.

The V and J genes are TRBV5-4 and TRBJ2-1; 11 nucleotides agree with TRBD2. The V gene end was trimmed by 1 base and the J gene end by 3 bases; junction bases not matched to a gene: 0. Germline CDR1 and CDR2: SGHNT and YYREEE (reference sequence). The length of the CDR3 is 15 residues. The CDR3 spells CASSLTSGSYNEQFF. CDR3 bases: TGTGCCAGCAGCTTGACTAGCGGGAGCTACAATGAGCAGTTCTTC.

V gene TRBV27 combines with J gene TRBJ1-6; maybe TRBD1 (5 bases). CDR3 length: 15 residues. Trimming left V 2 bases short and J 7 bases short, with 12 bases between. Germline V CDR1 and CDR2: MNHEY, SMNVEV (reference sequence). The CDR3 region is CASSLGALENSPLHF. The CDR3 DNA sequence: TGTGCCAGCAGTTTAGGGGCGTTAGAGAATTCACCCCTCCACTTT.

The chain carries TRBV7-9 and TRBJ1-6, with D perhaps matching TRBD1 (5 bases). Between the trimmed V and J ends, which lost 3 bases and 9 bases, there was a span of 15 bases. This CDR3 comprises 15 residues. CDR1 is SEHNR, CDR2 FQNEAQ, per germline (reference sequence). The CDR3 loop reads CASSLDMGQGSPLHF. Written as DNA, the CDR3 is TGTGCCAGCAGCTTGGACATGGGGCAGGGTTCACCCCTCCACTTT. Supplemented by reference TRBV7-9 and TRBJ1-6, the full variable domain reads DTGVSQNPRHKITKRGQNVTFRCDPISEHNRLYWYRQTLGQGPEFLTYFQNEAQLEKSRLLSDRFSAERPKGSFSTLEIQRTEQGDSAMYLCASSLDMGQGSPLHFGNGTRLTVT.

In this sample, this clone turned up once. The chain recombines TRBV5-8 with TRBJ2-5, with TRBD2 identical over 14 bases. Germline V gene data show CDR1 as SGHTS and CDR2 as YDEGEE. The V segment lost 4 bases and the J segment 2 bases; nucleotides outside the gene matches: 7. The CDR3 sequence is 17 residues long. CDR3: CASSLRTSGGWQETQYF. The CDR3 DNA reads TGTGCCAGCAGCCTGAGGACTAGCGGGGGGTGGCAAGAGACCCAGTACTTC.

The chain links TRBV19 to TRBJ2-3; 7 bases are shared with TRBD1. V trimming: 7 bases; J trimming: 3 bases; junction bases outside the gene matches: 10. CDR3 length: 15 residues. Germline CDR1 reads LNHDA; CDR2 reads SQIVND (reference sequence). This chain's CDR3 is CASTKRGQRTDTQYF. In DNA, the CDR3 is TGTGCCAGTACCAAAAGGGGGCAGCGAACAGATACGCAGTATTTT.

CDR3 loop: CASYRGGPFLTDTQYF. The CDR3 nucleotides read TGTGCCAGCTACCGGGGGGGACCTTTTCTCACAGATACGCAGTATTTT. This chain uses TRBV7-8 with TRBJ2-3; 8 bases are a match to TRBD2. CDR1 and CDR2 (germline): SGHVS, FQNEAQ. This CDR3 has 16 amino acids. V shed 8 bases and J 2 bases; nucleotides not matched to a gene: 12. Variable domain in full (rest from reference TRBV7-8 and TRBJ2-3): GAGVSQSPRYKVAKRGQDVALRCDPISGHVSLFWYQQALGQGPEFLTYFQNEAQLDKSGLPSDRFFAERPEGSVSTLKIQRTQQEDSAVYLCASYRGGPFLTDTQYFGPGTRLTVL.

This clone was picked up a small number of times. The chain couples TRBV9 to TRBJ1-2; TRBD1 is a possible D gene (6 bases). Germline CDR1 and CDR2: SGDLS and YYNGEE. V was clipped by 0 bases and J by 4 bases, with 13 bases between them. The CDR3 extends over 15 amino acids. The CDR3 DNA follows: TGTGCCAGCAGCGTAGCCAGGGGTCGGGGCTATGGCTACACCTTC. Amino acids: CASSVARGRGYGYTF.

The chain combines TRBV4-2 with TRBJ2-6; a weak D match, TRBD2 (6 bases). CDR3 length equals 18 residues. V was shortened by 6 bases and J by 0 bases, with 18 bases between the two germline ends. The germline gives CDR1 LGHNA, CDR2 YNFKEQ. The CDR3 region has the DNA TGTGCCAGCAGTCCCGGCGGTAGCGGCAACTCTGGGGCCAACGTCCTGACTTTC. As protein: CASSPGGSGNSGANVLTF.

The rearrangement uses TRBV6-5 and TRBJ1-1; 9 bases are shared with TRBD1. V was pared by 4 bases and J by 1 base, with 7 bases of the junction left unmatched. This CDR3 region has 16 residues. Germline V gene lookup returns CDR1 MNHEY and CDR2 SVGAGI. The CDR3 DNA is TGTGCCAGCAGTTCGCCCCCGGGACAGGGGAACACTGAAGCTTTCTTT. Residues: CASSSPPGQGNTEAFF.

This chain links TRBV19 with TRBJ2-2; D not resolved. From germline, CDR1 is LNHDA and CDR2 SQIVND (reference sequence). CDR3 length equals 15 residues. Trimming removed 5 bases at V and 0 bases at J, with 10 bases between. CDR3 in DNA: TGTGCCAGTAGTCATGTCGCTACGAACACCGGGGAGCTGTTTTTT. Residues: CASSHVATNTGELFF.

The rearrangement joins TRBV19 to TRBJ2-7; TRBD2 agrees at 8 bases. The CDR3 is 15 residues long. CDR1 is LNHDA, CDR2 SQIVND, per germline (reference sequence). The V segment lost 5 bases and the J segment 3 bases; nucleotides outside the gene matches: 9. CDR3 amino acids: CASSAFQAGDYEQYF. The CDR3 DNA sequence: TGTGCCAGTAGTGCCTTCCAAGCGGGGGACTACGAGCAGTACTTC.

The chain employs TRBV7-9 and TRBJ1-6; 7 nucleotides align to TRBD1. CDR3 length: 14 residues. Germline lookup yields CDR1 SEHNR and CDR2 FQNEAQ (reference sequence). V shed 7 bases and J 7 bases; nucleotides not matched to a gene: 7. The CDR3 spells CASTYGTANSPLHF. CDR3 in DNA: TGTGCCAGCACCTACGGGACAGCCAATTCACCCCTCCACTTT.

This chain joins TRBV27 and TRBJ2-7, with D maybe TRBD1 (5 bases). The germline CDR1 and CDR2 sequences are MNHEY and SMNVEV (reference sequence). The V end was cut by 6 bases, the J end by 2 bases, with 14 bases between. The CDR3 is 14 residues long. The CDR3 protein is CASSTLDNPYEQYF. CDR3 in DNA: TGTGCCAGCAGCACCCTGGACAACCCCTACGAGCAGTACTTC.

This chain connects TRBV6-5 to TRBJ2-3; 12 bases map to TRBD2. CDR3 size: 15 residues. With V trimmed by 6 bases and J by 5 bases, 6 bases remained unmatched. Germline V gene lookup returns CDR1 MNHEY and CDR2 SVGAGI. The CDR3 DNA reads TGTGCCAGCAGACCCTCTAGCGGGGGGGGAGATACGCAGTATTTT. It encodes CASRPSSGGGDTQYF.

This chain links TRBV7-2 with TRBJ2-3; TRBD2 matches at 7 bases. J gave up 1 base and V 4 bases, and 8 bases lay outside the gene matches. CDR1 is SGHTA, CDR2 FQGNSA, per germline. This CDR3 comprises 16 residues. CDR3 sequence (DNA): TGTGCCAGCAGCTCGGGACTAAGTGGCGGCACAGATACGCAGTATTTT. It codes for CASSSGLSGGTDTQYF.

The chain is built from TRBV19 and TRBJ1-2, with a weak D call TRBD1 (6 bases). The CDR3 has 15 residues. V lost 7 bases and J 4 bases, leaving 19 bases between the germline ends. Germline values: CDR1 LNHDA, CDR2 SQIVND (reference sequence). CDR3 nucleotide sequence: TGTGCCAGTATCCACCGGGGGGGCCACCCCTATGGCTACACCTTC. It translates to CASIHRGGHPYGYTF.

The V and J genes are TRBV10-3 and TRBJ1-2; 7 nucleotides agree with TRBD1. The V gene's germline CDR1 is ENHRY and CDR2 SYGVKD. This CDR3 contains 16 residues. The junction had 7 bases not matched to a gene; V was cut back by 3 bases and J by 0 bases. As DNA, the CDR3 is TGTGCCATCAGTGATAGGGGACAGCCTGCTAACTATGGCTACACCTTC. It translates to CAISDRGQPANYGYTF.

V gene TRBV27 combines with J gene TRBJ1-2; TRBD1 aligns across 7 bases. J was trimmed by 3 bases and V by 6 bases; bases with no gene match: 10. Germline CDR1 is MNHEY and CDR2 is SMNVEV (reference sequence). The CDR3 consists of 15 residues. The DNA for the CDR3 is TGTGCCAGCAGCCGCCTTGAGGGGGCTGACTATGGCTACACCTTC. Translation gives CASSRLEGADYGYTF.